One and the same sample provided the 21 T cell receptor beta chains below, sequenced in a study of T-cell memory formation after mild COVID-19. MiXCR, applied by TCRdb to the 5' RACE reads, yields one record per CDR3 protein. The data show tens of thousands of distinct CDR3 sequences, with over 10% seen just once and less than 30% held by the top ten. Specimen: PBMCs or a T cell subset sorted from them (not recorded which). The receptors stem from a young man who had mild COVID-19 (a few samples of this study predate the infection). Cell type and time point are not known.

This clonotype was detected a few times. CDR3 residues: CRGRGRRGQGTEAFF. The CDR3, as DNA: TGCAGGGGGAGGGGACGGAGAGGACAAGGCACTGAAGCTTTCTTT. The chain uses TRBV20-1 and TRBJ1-1; tentative D call: TRBD1 (5 bases). There are 15 residues in the CDR3. Per germline, CDR1 DFQATT and CDR2 SNEGSKA (reference sequence).

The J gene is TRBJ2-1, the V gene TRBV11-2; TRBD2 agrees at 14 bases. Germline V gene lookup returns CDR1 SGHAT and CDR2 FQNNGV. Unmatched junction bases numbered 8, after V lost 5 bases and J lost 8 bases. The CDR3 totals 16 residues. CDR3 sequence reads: CASSLRLAGGLDEQFF. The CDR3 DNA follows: TGTGCCAGCAGCCTACGACTAGCGGGGGGGCTTGATGAGCAGTTCTTC. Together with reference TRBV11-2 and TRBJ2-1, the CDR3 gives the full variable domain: EAGVAQSPRYKIIEKRQSVAFWCNPISGHATLYWYQQILGQGPKLLIQFQNNGVVDDSQLPKDRFSAERLKGVDSTLKIQPAKLEDSAVYLCASSLRLAGGLDEQFFGPGTRLTVL.

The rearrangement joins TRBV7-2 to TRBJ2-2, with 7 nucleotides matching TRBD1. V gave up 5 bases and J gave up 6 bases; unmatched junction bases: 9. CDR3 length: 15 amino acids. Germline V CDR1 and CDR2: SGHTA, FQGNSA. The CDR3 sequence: CASSLRQGVAGELFF. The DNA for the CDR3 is TGTGCCAGCAGCCTGCGACAGGGTGTGGCCGGGGAGCTGTTTTTT.

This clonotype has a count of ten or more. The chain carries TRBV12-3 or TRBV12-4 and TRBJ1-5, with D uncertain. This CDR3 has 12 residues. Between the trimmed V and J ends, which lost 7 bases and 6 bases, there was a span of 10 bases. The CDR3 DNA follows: TGTGCCAGCACCTCAGAACTTCAGCCCCAGCATTTT. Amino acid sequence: CASTSELQPQHF.

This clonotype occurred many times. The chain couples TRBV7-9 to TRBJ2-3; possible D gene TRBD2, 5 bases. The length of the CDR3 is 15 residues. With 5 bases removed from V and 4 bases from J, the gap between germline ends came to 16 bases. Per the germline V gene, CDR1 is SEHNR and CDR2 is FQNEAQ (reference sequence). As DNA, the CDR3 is TGTGCCAGCAGCAACCGACGGGCAGCGGCAGATACGCAGTATTTT. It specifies CASSNRRAAADTQYF.

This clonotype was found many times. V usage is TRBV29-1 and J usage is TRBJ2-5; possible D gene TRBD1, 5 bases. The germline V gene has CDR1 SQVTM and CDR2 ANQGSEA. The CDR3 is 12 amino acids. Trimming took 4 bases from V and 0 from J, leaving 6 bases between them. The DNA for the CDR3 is TGCAGCGTTGGACAGCACCAAGAGACCCAGTACTTC. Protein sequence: CSVGQHQETQYF.

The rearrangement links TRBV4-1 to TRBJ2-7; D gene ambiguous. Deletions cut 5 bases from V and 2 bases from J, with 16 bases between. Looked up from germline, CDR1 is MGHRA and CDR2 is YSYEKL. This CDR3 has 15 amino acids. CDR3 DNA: TGCGCCAGCAGCTCCGAAATATCCGGCGCCTACGAGCAGTACTTC. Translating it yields CASSSEISGAYEQYF.

CDR3 sequence reads: CASSRPETQYF. The CDR3 DNA sequence: TGTGCCAGCAGTCGCCCAGAGACCCAGTACTTC. This rearrangement joins TRBV6-2 or TRBV6-3 to TRBJ2-5; D remains ambiguous. V was pared by 5 bases and J by 4 bases, with 5 bases between. The length of the CDR3 is 11 residues. CDR1 is MNHEY and CDR2 is SVGEGT in the germline V gene.

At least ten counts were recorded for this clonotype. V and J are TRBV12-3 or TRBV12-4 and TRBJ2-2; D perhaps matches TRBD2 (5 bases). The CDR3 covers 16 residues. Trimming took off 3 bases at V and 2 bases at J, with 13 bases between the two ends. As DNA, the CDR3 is TGTGCCAGCAGTTTTAACCGGGATCCTAACACCGGGGAGCTGTTTTTT. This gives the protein CASSFNRDPNTGELFF.

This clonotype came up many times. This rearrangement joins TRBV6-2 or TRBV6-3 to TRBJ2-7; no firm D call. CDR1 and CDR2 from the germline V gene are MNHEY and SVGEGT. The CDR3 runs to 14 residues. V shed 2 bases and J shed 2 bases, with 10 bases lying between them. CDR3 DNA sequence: TGTGCCAGCAGTTACGATACCACTACCTACGAGCAGTACGTC. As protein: CASSYDTTTYEQYV.

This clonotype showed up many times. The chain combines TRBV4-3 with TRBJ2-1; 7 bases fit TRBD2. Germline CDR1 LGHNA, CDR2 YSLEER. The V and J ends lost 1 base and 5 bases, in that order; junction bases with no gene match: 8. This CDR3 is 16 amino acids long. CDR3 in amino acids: CASSQGGAAGDNEQFF. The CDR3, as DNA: TGCGCCAGCAGCCAAGGTGGGGCGGCGGGGGACAATGAGCAGTTCTTC.

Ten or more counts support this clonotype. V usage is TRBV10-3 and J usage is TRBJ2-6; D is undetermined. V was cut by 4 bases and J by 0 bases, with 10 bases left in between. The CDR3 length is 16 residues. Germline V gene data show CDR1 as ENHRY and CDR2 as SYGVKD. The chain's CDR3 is CAISGTRDSGANVLTF. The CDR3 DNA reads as TGTGCCATCAGTGGGACCCGAGACTCTGGGGCCAACGTCCTGACTTTC.

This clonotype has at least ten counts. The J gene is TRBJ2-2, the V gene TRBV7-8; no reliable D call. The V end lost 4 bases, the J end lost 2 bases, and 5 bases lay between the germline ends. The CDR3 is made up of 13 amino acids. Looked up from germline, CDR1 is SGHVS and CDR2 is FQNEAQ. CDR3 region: CASSSSNTGELFF. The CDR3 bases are TGTGCCAGCAGCTCCAGCAACACCGGGGAGCTGTTTTTT. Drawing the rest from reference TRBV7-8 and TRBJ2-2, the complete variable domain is GAGVSQSPRYKVAKRGQDVALRCDPISGHVSLFWYQQALGQGPEFLTYFQNEAQLDKSGLPSDRFFAERPEGSVSTLKIQRTQQEDSAVYLCASSSSNTGELFFGEGSRLTVL.

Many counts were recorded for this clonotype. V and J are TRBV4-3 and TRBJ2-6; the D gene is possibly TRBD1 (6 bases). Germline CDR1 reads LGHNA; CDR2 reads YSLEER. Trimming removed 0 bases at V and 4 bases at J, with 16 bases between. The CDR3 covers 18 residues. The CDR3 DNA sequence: TGCGCCAGCAGCCAAGAGTGGAGGCAGGGGCACGGGGCCAACGTCCTGACTTTC. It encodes CASSQEWRQGHGANVLTF.

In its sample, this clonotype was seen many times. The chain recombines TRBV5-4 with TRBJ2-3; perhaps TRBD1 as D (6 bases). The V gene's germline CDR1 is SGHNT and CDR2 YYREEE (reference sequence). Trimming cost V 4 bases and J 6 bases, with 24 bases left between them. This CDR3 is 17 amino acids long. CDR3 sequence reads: CASSRIPGTRVWDTQYF. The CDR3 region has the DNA TGTGCCAGCAGCCGTATTCCCGGGACACGGGTTTGGGATACGCAGTATTTT.

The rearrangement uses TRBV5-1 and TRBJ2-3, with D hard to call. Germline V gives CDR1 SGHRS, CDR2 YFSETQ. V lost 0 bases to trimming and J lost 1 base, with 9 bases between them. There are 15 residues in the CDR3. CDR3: CASSLGRKGTDTQYF. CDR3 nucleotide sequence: TGCGCCAGCAGCTTGGGGCGGAAAGGCACAGATACGCAGTATTTT.

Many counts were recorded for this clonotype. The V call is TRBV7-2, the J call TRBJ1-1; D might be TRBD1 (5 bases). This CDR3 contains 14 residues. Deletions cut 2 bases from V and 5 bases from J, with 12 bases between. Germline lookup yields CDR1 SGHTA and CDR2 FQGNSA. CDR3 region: CASSLSAGRTEAFF. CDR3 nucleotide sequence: TGTGCCAGCAGCTTAAGTGCAGGGAGAACTGAAGCTTTCTTT.

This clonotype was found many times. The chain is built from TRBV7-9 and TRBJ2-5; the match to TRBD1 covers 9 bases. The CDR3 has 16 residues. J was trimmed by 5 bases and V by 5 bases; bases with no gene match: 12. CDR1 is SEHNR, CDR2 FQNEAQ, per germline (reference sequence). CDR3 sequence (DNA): TGTGCCAGCAGCCCCGGACCGGGACAGGGAGGGGAGACCCAGTACTTC. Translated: CASSPGPGQGGETQYF.

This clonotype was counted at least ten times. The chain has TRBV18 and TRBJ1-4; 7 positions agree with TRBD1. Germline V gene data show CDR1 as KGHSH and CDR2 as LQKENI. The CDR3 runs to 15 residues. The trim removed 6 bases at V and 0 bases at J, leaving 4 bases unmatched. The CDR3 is CASSRGQPTNEKLFF. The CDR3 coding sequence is TGTGCCAGCTCCCGGGGACAGCCAACTAATGAAAAACTGTTTTTT.

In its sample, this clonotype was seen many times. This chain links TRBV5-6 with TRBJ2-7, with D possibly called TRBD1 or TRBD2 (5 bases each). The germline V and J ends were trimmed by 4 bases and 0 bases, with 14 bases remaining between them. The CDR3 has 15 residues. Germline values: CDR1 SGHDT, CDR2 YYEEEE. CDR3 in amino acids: CASSRRDGHSYEQYF. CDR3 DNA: TGTGCCAGCAGCAGAAGGGACGGTCACTCCTACGAGCAGTACTTC.

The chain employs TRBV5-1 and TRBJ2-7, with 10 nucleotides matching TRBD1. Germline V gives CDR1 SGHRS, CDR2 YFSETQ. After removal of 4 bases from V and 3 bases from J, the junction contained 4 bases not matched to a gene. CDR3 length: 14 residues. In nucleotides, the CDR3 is TGCGCCAGCAGCAGTGGGACAGGGGACTACGAGCAGTACTTC. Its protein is CASSSGTGDYEQYF.